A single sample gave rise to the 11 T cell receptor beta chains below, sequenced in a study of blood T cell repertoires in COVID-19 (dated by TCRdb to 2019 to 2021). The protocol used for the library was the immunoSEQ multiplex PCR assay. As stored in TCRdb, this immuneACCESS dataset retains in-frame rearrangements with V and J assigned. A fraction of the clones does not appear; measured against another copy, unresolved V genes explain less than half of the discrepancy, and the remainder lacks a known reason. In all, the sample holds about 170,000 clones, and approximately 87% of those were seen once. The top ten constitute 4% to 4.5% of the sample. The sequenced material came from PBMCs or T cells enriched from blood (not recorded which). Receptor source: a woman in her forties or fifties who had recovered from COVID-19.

CDR3 region: CASSFQQAGNEKLFF. The CDR3 DNA is TGCGCCAGCAGCTTCCAGCAGGCTGGTAATGAAAAACTGTTTTTT. The V call is TRBV5-1, the J call TRBJ1-4; D unclear. The germline CDR1 and CDR2 sequences are SGHRS and YFSETQ. The CDR3 has 15 residues. V lost 2 bases to trimming and J lost 4 bases, with 12 bases between them.

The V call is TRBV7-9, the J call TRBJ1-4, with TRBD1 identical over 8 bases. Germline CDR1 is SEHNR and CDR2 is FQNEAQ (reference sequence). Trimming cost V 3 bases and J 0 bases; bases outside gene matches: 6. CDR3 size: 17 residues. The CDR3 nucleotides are TGTGCCAGCAGCTTGGGGACAGGTGGGACAACTAATGAAAAACTGTTTTTT. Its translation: CASSLGTGGTTNEKLFF.

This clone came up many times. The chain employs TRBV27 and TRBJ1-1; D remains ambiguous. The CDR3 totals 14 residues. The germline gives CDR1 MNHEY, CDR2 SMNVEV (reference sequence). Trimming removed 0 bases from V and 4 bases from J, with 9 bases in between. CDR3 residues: CASSLSRFFTEAFF. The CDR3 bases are TGTGCCAGCAGTTTATCGAGATTCTTCACTGAAGCTTTCTTT.

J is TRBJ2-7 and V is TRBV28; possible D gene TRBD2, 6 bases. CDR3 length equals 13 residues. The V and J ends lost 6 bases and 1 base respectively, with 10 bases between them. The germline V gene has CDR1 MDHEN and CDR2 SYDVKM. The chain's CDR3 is CASRPGTSYEQYV. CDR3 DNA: TGTGCCAGCAGACCGGGGACTTCCTACGAGCAGTACGTC.

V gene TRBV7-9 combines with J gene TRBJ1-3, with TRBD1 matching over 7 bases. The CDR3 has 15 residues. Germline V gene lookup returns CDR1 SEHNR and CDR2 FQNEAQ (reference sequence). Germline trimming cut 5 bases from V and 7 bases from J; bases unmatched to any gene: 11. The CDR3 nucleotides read TGTGCCAGCAGCCAAAGACAGGGACCGGAGAACACCATATATTTT. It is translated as CASSQRQGPENTIYF.

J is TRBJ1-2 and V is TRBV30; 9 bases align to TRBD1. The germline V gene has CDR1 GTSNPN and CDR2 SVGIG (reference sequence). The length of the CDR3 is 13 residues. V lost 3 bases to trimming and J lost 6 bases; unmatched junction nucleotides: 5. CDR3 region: CAWSWDRVDGYTF. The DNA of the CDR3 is TGTGCCTGGAGCTGGGACAGGGTTGATGGCTACACCTTC. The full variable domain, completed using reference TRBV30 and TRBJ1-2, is SQTIHQWPATLVQPVGSPLSLECTVEGTSNPNLYWYRQAAGRGLQLLFYSVGIGQISSEVPQNLSASRPQDRQFILSSKKLLLSDSGFYLCAWSWDRVDGYTFGSGTRLTVV.

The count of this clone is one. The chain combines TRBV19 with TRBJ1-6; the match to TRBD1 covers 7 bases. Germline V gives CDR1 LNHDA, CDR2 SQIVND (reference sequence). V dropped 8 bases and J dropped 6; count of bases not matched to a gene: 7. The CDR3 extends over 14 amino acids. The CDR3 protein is CASAHRGTNSPLHF. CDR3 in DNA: TGTGCCAGTGCTCACAGGGGAACTAATTCACCCCTCCACTTT.

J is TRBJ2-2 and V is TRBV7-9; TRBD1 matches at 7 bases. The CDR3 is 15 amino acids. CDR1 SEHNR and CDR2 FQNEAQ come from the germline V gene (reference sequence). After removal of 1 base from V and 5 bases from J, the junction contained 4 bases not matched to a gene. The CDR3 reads CASSLDDRATGELFF. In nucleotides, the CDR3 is TGTGCCAGCAGCTTAGATGACAGGGCGACCGGGGAGCTGTTTTTT.

The CDR3 spells CASSLDPGVLGNTIYF. The CDR3 bases are TGTGCCAGCAGCTTGGACCCAGGGGTTCTCGGAAACACCATATATTTT. The chain joins TRBV5-4 to TRBJ1-3, with a possible D match to TRBD1 (6 bases). The germline V gene encodes CDR1 SGHNT and CDR2 YYREEE (reference sequence). The V and J ends lost 0 bases and 4 bases respectively, with 14 bases between them. The CDR3 length is 16 residues.

The CDR3 region has the DNA TGTGCCAGCAGTTTATCCGGGGGAGGTTATCAGCCCCAGCATTTT. It encodes CASSLSGGGYQPQHF. The genes are TRBV28 and TRBJ1-5, with D possibly TRBD1 on 5 matching bases. V lost 1 base to trimming and J lost 5 bases, with 12 bases between them. Germline loops: CDR1 MDHEN, CDR2 SYDVKM. CDR3 size: 15 residues.

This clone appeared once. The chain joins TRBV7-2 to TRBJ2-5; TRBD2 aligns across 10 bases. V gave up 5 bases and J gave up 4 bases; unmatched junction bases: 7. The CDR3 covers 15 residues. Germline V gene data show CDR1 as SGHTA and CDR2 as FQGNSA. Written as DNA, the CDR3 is TGTGCCAGCAGCCCCCAAGCTAGCGGGAGAGAGACCCAGTACTTC. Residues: CASSPQASGRETQYF.